This T cell receptor (beta chain) was recorded in a study of blood T cell repertoires in COVID-19. The table came from immunoSEQ multiplex PCR; TCRdb's copy has only in-frame clones and leaves some out. Counted here are about 200,000 clones, around 90% occurring once; the ten biggest clones make up 6.5% to 8.5%. This clone occurred a few times. The ends lost 7 bases at V and 3 bases at J; junction bases unmatched: 8. Germline lookup yields CDR1 MDHEN and CDR2 SYDVKM. This CDR3 has 14 residues. The V and J genes are TRBV28 and TRBJ2-5, with TRBD1 identical over 7 bases. The sequence derives from a man aged 35-49 years with acute or convalescent COVID-19. Sequencing was done on a sample of peripheral blood. The CDR3 loop reads CASTQGQRKETQYF. CDR3 in DNA: TGTGCCAGCACCCAGGGACAGCGGAAAGAGACCCAGTACTTC.